This T cell receptor (beta chain) came from a study of low-dose radiotherapy and immunotherapy resistance in tumors. Study as a whole: Intravenous ipilimumab 1 mg/kg every six weeks was given with nivolumab 240 mg every two weeks.

The time point denotes: after trial treatment. Treatment reported: LDRT plus nivolumab, ipilimumab, low-dose cyclophosphamide and aspirin (RACIN trial). The treatment that donors received included nivolumab, ipilimumab, aspirin, low-dose cyclophosphamide and low-dose radiotherapy. Trimming took 10 bases from V and 11 from J, leaving 26 bases between them. The V gene's germline CDR1 is MNHEY and CDR2 SVGEGT. This CDR3 region has 14 residues. Alpha and beta chains were covered, as first-strand cDNA relied on TRAV- and TRBV-specific primers. TCRs underwent about 20 PCR cycles of amplification with a constant-region primer and V-primer adapter. In vitro transcription amplified isolated mRNA. TCRdb processed the reads anew with MiXCR; each CDR3 protein has one entry. Of tens of thousands of distinct CDR3 sequences in the sample, over 15% were seen once.

The sequencing used PBMCs, collected after low-dose radiotherapy plus immunotherapy. The chain is built from TRBV6-2 or TRBV6-3 and TRBJ1-1, with D hard to call. The clonotype originates from a male donor with prostate cancer. The DNA for the CDR3 is TGTGCCACCCGGCGAGAGGCCGACTGGCCGCCGGCTTTCTTT. As protein: CATRREADWPPAFF.